Below, 27 T cell receptor beta chains from the same sample are listed, as sequenced in a study of tumor-infiltrating lymphocytes in localized non-small cell lung cancer. Assay used: immunoSEQ multiplex PCR; TCRdb lists only in-frame clones, some missing. Here the sample spans fewer than 8,500 clones, 74% being singletons. Sample: uninvolved lung tissue not adjacent to the tumor. These TCRs come from a human donor with non-small cell lung cancer.

This clone was seen more than once but under ten times. The chain carries TRBV15 and TRBJ2-7; possibly TRBD1 or TRBD2 for D (5 bases each). The germline V and J ends were trimmed by 5 bases and 1 base, with 12 bases remaining between them. Germline CDR1 LNHNV, CDR2 YYDKDF (reference sequence). The CDR3 runs 14 residues. CDR3 loop: CATSLAEGSYEQYF. DNA for the CDR3: TGTGCCACCAGCCTCGCCGAGGGGTCCTACGAGCAGTACTTC.

This clone was counted a few times. V gene TRBV6-6 combines with J gene TRBJ2-2; D possibly corresponds to TRBD2 (7 bases). From germline, CDR1 is MNHNY and CDR2 SVGAGI (reference sequence). The CDR3 is made up of 16 amino acids. The V and J ends lost 3 bases and 0 bases respectively, with 11 bases between them. In nucleotides, the CDR3 is TGTGCCAGCAGTTATTTGGGGGGGCCGAACACCGGGGAGCTGTTTTTT. Translated: CASSYLGGPNTGELFF.

The chain recombines TRBV13 with TRBJ1-3; D unresolved. Between the trimmed V and J ends, which lost 0 bases and 8 bases, there was a span of 8 bases. Germline V CDR1 and CDR2: PRHDT, FYEKMQ (reference sequence). The CDR3 is 13 amino acids. DNA for the CDR3: TGTGCCAGCAGCTTAGGGACCGCGTACACCATATATTTT. Residues: CASSLGTAYTIYF.

V usage is TRBV9 and J usage is TRBJ2-2; 8 nucleotides line up with TRBD1. With 0 bases clipped from V and 7 bases from J, the junction kept 2 bases outside the gene matches. Germline V CDR1 and CDR2: SGDLS, YYNGEE. The CDR3 contains 14 residues. The CDR3: CASSVEGTGGELFF. DNA for the CDR3: TGTGCCAGCAGCGTAGAAGGGACAGGCGGGGAGCTGTTTTTT.

V gene TRBV7-3 combines with J gene TRBJ2-1; possibly TRBD1 for D (6 bases). V lost 7 bases and J lost 2, with 12 bases in between. The germline V gene has CDR1 SGHTA and CDR2 FQGTGA. The CDR3 is 14 amino acids. This CDR3 is CASKPGVAYNEQFF. CDR3 nucleotides: TGTGCCAGCAAACCAGGGGTTGCCTACAATGAGCAGTTCTTC. Combining the CDR3 with reference TRBV7-3 and TRBJ2-1 gives the whole variable domain GAGVSQTPSNKVTEKGKYVELRCDPISGHTALYWYRQSLGQGPEFLIYFQGTGAADDSGLPNDRFFAVRPEGSVSTLKIQRTERGDSAVYLCASKPGVAYNEQFFGPGTRLTVL.

This clone qualifies as large. The rearrangement joins TRBV6-1 to TRBJ1-5, with D tentatively TRBD1 (5 bases). In germline, CDR1 is MNHNS, CDR2 SASEGT. The V gene lost 2 bases and the J gene lost 4 bases, with 12 bases spanning the gap. The CDR3 runs to 15 residues. The CDR3 region has the DNA TGTGCCAGCAGTGAAAGTCAGGGATGGAATCAGCCCCAGCATTTT. Its protein is CASSESQGWNQPQHF.

The rearrangement joins TRBV9 to TRBJ2-5, with 13 bases aligning to TRBD2. The ends lost 4 bases at V and 5 bases at J; junction bases unmatched: 8. The germline gives CDR1 SGDLS, CDR2 YYNGEE. This CDR3 region has 16 residues. In nucleotides, the CDR3 is TGTGCCAGCAGCCCAACTAGCGGGGGGGCCTGGGAGACCCAGTACTTC. It encodes CASSPTSGGAWETQYF.

The chain joins TRBV29-1 to TRBJ2-5, with TRBD1 matching over 7 bases. CDR3 size: 12 residues. Germline V CDR1 and CDR2: SQVTM, ANQGSEA. Unmatched junction bases numbered 5, after V lost 3 bases and J lost 7 bases. The DNA for the CDR3 is TGCAGCGTTGATCGTCAGGGGGTGACCCAGTACTTC. It yields the protein CSVDRQGVTQYF.

This chain links TRBV11-1 with TRBJ2-5; possible D gene TRBD2, 5 bases. This CDR3 has 13 amino acids. Trimming took off 1 base at V and 4 bases at J, with 7 bases between the two ends. Germline assignment: CDR1 SGHAT and CDR2 FQDESV (reference sequence). DNA of the CDR3: TGTGCCAGCAGCTTAGGGGCGGGAGAGACCCAGTACTTC. Translation: CASSLGAGETQYF.

The J gene is TRBJ2-5, the V gene TRBV7-6; D is uncertain. The germline V and J ends were trimmed by 1 base and 4 bases, with 4 bases remaining between them. The germline V gene has CDR1 SGHVS and CDR2 FNYEAQ. The CDR3 spans 12 residues. This chain's CDR3 is CASSLGIETQYF. The CDR3 DNA is TGTGCCAGCAGCTTAGGGATAGAGACCCAGTACTTC.

This clone was detected only once. The CDR3 is CASQEQRGPSYEQYF. Here the CDR3 DNA reads TGTGCCAGCCAAGAACAGCGGGGGCCCTCCTACGAGCAGTACTTC. The V gene is TRBV28, the J gene TRBJ2-5, with 8 bases aligning to TRBD2. Judging by the DNA end, TRBJ2-7 fits better; the J call may be wrong. CDR3 size: 15 residues. From germline, CDR1 is MDHEN and CDR2 SYDVKM.

The sample holds one count of this clone. The chain combines TRBV30 with TRBJ1-2, with unresolved D. The germline CDR1 and CDR2 sequences are GTSNPN and SVGIG (reference sequence). This CDR3 spans 13 amino acids. V lost 0 bases to trimming and J lost 3 bases, with 8 bases between them. Here the CDR3 reads CAWSVDNYYGYTF. The CDR3 DNA reads as TGTGCCTGGAGTGTCGACAACTACTATGGCTACACCTTC.

The chain has TRBV28 and TRBJ1-2; D unclear. CDR1 is MDHEN and CDR2 is SYDVKM in the germline V gene. Trimming stripped 4 bases from V and 7 bases from J, with 16 bases between. The CDR3 extends over 14 amino acids. Here the CDR3 reads CASSSEMEFVGYTF. The CDR3 nucleotides are TGTGCCAGCAGTTCGGAGATGGAGTTTGTTGGCTACACCTTC.

The chain joins TRBV2 to TRBJ2-2; D perhaps matches TRBD2 (6 bases). Germline values: CDR1 SNHLY, CDR2 FYNNEI. Trimming took off 1 base at V and 3 bases at J, with 9 bases between the two ends. The CDR3 has 15 amino acids. CDR3 region: CASSEGRVDTGELFF. CDR3 in DNA: TGTGCCAGCAGTGAAGGGAGGGTGGACACCGGGGAGCTGTTTTTT.

This clone has a handful of counts. This chain links TRBV4-2 with TRBJ1-1; D is undetermined. Germline V gene data show CDR1 as LGHNA and CDR2 as YNFKEQ. There are 14 residues in the CDR3. The V gene lost 0 bases and the J gene lost 1 base, with 6 bases spanning the gap. This CDR3 reads CASSQESQNTEAFF. CDR3 sequence (DNA): TGTGCCAGCAGCCAAGAGTCACAGAACACTGAAGCTTTCTTT.

The chain has TRBV7-6 and TRBJ2-1; 9 bases are a match to TRBD2. Germline V gene lookup returns CDR1 SGHVS and CDR2 FNYEAQ. V lost 8 bases to trimming and J lost 8 bases; unmatched junction nucleotides: 7. The CDR3 has 13 residues. The CDR3 DNA follows: TGTGCCAGCGGCGGGGGGGCCCCACATGAGCAGTTCTTC. The encoded protein is CASGGGAPHEQFF.

The chain carries TRBV30 and TRBJ2-7, with 8 positions matching TRBD1. CDR1 and CDR2 (germline): GTSNPN, SVGIG (reference sequence). After removal of 1 base from V and 4 bases from J, the junction contained 6 bases not matched to a gene. The CDR3 loop spans 14 amino acids. CDR3 nucleotides: TGTGCCTGGAGTGGGACAGGGAGAAAGTACGAGCAGTACTTC. Its protein is CAWSGTGRKYEQYF.

The gene calls are TRBV6-5 and TRBJ1-2, with D tentatively TRBD1 (5 bases). CDR3 length: 14 residues. Trimming took 3 bases from V and 5 from J, leaving 13 bases between them. CDR1 is MNHEY, CDR2 SVGAGI, per germline. The CDR3 DNA reads TGTGCCAGCAGTTATAACGCAGGGATATATGGCTACACCTTC. Translation: CASSYNAGIYGYTF.

The chain links TRBV5-1 to TRBJ2-3, with a weak D call TRBD1 (6 bases). Germline V gene sequence: CDR1 SGHRS, CDR2 YFSETQ. V was clipped by 1 base and J by 3 bases, with 12 bases between them. The CDR3 consists of 15 residues. The CDR3: CASSLSGVRTDTQYF. The CDR3 DNA follows: TGCGCCAGCAGCTTGTCAGGGGTCAGAACAGATACGCAGTATTTT.

The J gene is TRBJ2-7, the V gene TRBV6-6; TRBD2 might be the D (5 bases). Germline CDR1 and CDR2: MNHNY and SVGAGI (reference sequence). The CDR3 consists of 14 residues. The V end lost 5 bases, the J end lost 3 bases, and 14 bases lay between the germline ends. CDR3 DNA: TGTGCCAGCAGTCGTCGGAATCGGGACTACGAGCAGTACTTC. Its protein product is CASSRRNRDYEQYF.

V and J are TRBV11-1 and TRBJ1-1; a weak D match, TRBD1 (5 bases). Germline V gene lookup returns CDR1 SGHAT and CDR2 FQDESV (reference sequence). V was trimmed by 6 bases and J by 0 bases, leaving 11 bases between them. There are 14 residues in the CDR3. CDR3 protein: CASRFGDLNTEAFF. The CDR3 coding sequence is TGTGCCAGCAGATTTGGGGACTTGAACACTGAAGCTTTCTTT.

The rearrangement joins TRBV27 to TRBJ1-2, with D tentatively TRBD1 (5 bases). Trimming left V 4 bases short and J 5 bases short, with 20 bases between. Germline lookup yields CDR1 MNHEY and CDR2 SMNVEV (reference sequence). The CDR3 is made up of 16 amino acids. The CDR3, as DNA: TGTGCCAGCAGTTCAGTTTCGCAGGGTAGAAGGTATGGCTACACCTTC. It encodes CASSSVSQGRRYGYTF.

J is TRBJ2-2 and V is TRBV5-1, with 8 positions matching TRBD1. CDR1 and CDR2 (germline): SGHRS, YFSETQ. With V trimmed by 4 bases and J by 5 bases, 7 bases remained unmatched. CDR3 length: 15 amino acids. The CDR3 protein is CASSGDRGGTGELFF. The CDR3, as DNA: TGCGCCAGCAGCGGCGACAGGGGAGGTACCGGGGAGCTGTTTTTT.

This clone was counted between two and nine times. The rearrangement joins TRBV11-1 to TRBJ1-1; TRBD1 matches 7 bases. Germline loops: CDR1 SGHAT, CDR2 FQDESV (reference sequence). This CDR3 has 14 amino acids. J lost 4 bases, V lost 2 bases, and 4 bases had no gene match. CDR3 sequence reads: CASSLWAGGTEAFF. The CDR3 nucleotides read TGTGCCAGCAGCTTATGGGCAGGGGGCACTGAAGCTTTCTTT.

The chain combines TRBV6-4 with TRBJ2-3; 8 positions match TRBD2. In germline, CDR1 is MRHNA, CDR2 SNTAGT. Losses at the gene ends were 3 bases for V and 5 bases for J; bases not matched to a gene: 7. The CDR3 extends over 15 amino acids. CDR3: CASSDSGGAGDTQYF. CDR3 in DNA: TGTGCCAGCAGTGATTCGGGGGGGGCAGGAGATACGCAGTATTTT.

This clone was observed a few times. A junction boundary mismatches the germline segment, possibly from a read error. This chain uses TRBV7-7 with TRBJ2-5, with 11 bases matching TRBD2. Germline CDR1 is SSHAT and CDR2 is FNYEAQ (reference sequence). This CDR3 is 14 amino acids long. The CDR3, as DNA: TGTGCTAGCAGCTTGGGGACTAGCGGAGAGACCCAGTACTTC. Translation gives CASSLGTSGETQYF.

V is TRBV9 and J is TRBJ2-7; D gene uncertain. Germline assignment: CDR1 SGDLS and CDR2 YYNGEE. V lost 0 bases and J 2 bases, leaving 9 bases between the germline ends. The CDR3 length is 14 residues. CDR3: CASSVEQLPYEQYF. The CDR3 DNA reads as TGTGCCAGCAGCGTAGAACAGCTCCCCTACGAGCAGTACTTC.